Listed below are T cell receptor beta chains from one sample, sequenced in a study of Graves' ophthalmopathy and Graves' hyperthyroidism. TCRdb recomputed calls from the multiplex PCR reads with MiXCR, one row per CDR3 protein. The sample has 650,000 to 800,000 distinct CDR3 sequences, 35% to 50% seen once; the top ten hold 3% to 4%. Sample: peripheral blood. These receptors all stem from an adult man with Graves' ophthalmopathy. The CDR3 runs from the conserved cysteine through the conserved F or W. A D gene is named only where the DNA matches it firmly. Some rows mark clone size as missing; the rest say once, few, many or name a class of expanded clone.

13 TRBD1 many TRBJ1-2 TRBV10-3 TGTGCCATCAGTTCGGACAGGAACTATGGCTACACCTTC CAISSDRNYGYTF
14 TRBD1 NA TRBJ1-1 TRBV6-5 TGTGCCAGCAGTATCGCAGGGGGTAACACTGAAGCTTTCTTT CASSIAGGNTEAFF
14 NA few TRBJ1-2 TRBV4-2 TGTGCCAGCAGCCAAGATAGGGGAGGCGATGGCTACACCTTC CASSQDRGGDGYTF
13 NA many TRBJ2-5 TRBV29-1 TGCAGCGCCCCAACGGGCGCGGGGGAGACCCAGTACTTC CSAPTGAGETQYF
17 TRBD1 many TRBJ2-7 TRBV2 TGTGCCAGCAGTGATATGAGTTCAGGGGGCTTCCTTTGGGAGCAGTACTTC CASSDMSSGGFLWEQYF
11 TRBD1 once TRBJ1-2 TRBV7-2 TGTGCCAGCAGGACAGGGAATGGCTACACCTTC CASRTGNGYTF
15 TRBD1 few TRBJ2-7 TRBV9 TGTGCCAGCAGCGCCGGGACAGGATCGATGTGGGAGCAGTACTTC CASSAGTGSMWEQYF
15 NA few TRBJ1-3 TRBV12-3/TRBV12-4 TGTGCCAGCAGGTCCGGACTACGCTCTGGAAACACCATATATTTT CASRSGLRSGNTIYF
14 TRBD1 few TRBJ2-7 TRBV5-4 TGTGCCAGCAGCGTCGGGACAGGGCGGGACGAGCAGTACTTC CASSVGTGRDEQYF
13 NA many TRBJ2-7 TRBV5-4 TGTGCCAGCAGCTTGTCCGGGGTAAGGGAGCAGTACTTC CASSLSGVREQYF
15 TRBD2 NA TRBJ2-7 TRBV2 TGTGCCAGCAGCCGGTCCCCTAGCGGGGGCTACGAGCAGTACTTC CASSRSPSGGYEQYF
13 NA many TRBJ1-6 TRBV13 TGTGCCAGCAGCTTAGGATTGGACTCACCCCTCCACTTT CASSLGLDSPLHF
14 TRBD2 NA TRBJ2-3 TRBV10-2 TGCGCCAGCAGTGCGGGACTAGTTACAGATACGCAGTATTTT CASSAGLVTDTQYF
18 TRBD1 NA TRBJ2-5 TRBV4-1 TGCGCCAGCAGCTACGGACAGGCCGTCCCGTTGAGGCTAGAGACCCAGTACTTC CASSYGQAVPLRLETQYF
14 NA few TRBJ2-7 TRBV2 TGTGCCGCCCAGCAAAAGAGGACGGGATACGAGCAGTACTTC CAAQQKRTGYEQYF
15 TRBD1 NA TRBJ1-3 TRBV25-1 TGTGCCAGCAGTGAGTCAGGGGGTGCGTCGAACACCATATATTTT CASSESGGASNTIYF
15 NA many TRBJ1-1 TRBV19 TGTGCCAGTAGTCCACTGGACAGCGTGAACACTGAAGCTTTCTTT CASSPLDSVNTEAFF
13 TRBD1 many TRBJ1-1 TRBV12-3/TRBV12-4 TGTGCCAGCTTCGACAGGGGGAACACTGAAGCTTTCTTT CASFDRGNTEAFF
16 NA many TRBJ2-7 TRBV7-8 TGTGCCAGCAGCCCATCCGGTCAGACAAGCTCCTACGAGCAGTACTTC CASSPSGQTSSYEQYF
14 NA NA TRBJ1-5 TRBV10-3 TGTGCCATCAGTGAAAACCAGGGACTTCAGCCCCAGCATTTT CAISENQGLQPQHF
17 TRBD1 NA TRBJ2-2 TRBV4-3 TGCGCCAGCAGCCAAGATAACAGGGGGGACAGGGTCGGGGAGCTGTTTTTT CASSQDNRGDRVGELFF
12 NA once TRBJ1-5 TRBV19 TGTGCCAGTAAGGACACCAATCAGCCCCAGCATTTT CASKDTNQPQHF
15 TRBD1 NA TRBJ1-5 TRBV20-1 TGCAGTGCTAGAGCCCTGACAGGGACGGCTCAGCCCCAGCATTTT CSARALTGTAQPQHF